This T cell receptor beta chain was captured in a study of T-cell memory formation after mild COVID-19. The overall study: TCR clusters mostly belonged to single donors.

Via MiXCR, TCRdb re-called the 5' RACE reads, giving one row per CDR3 protein. Here the sample spans about 340,000 distinct CDR3 sequences, around a fifth being singletons. CDR1 and CDR2 (germline): MNHEY, SVGAGI. The CDR3 extends over 18 amino acids. Losses at the gene ends were 0 bases for V and 7 bases for J; bases not matched to a gene: 13. The sample was PBMCs or a T cell subset sorted from them (not recorded which). This sequence joins TRBV6-5 and TRBJ2-2; 8 bases map to TRBD2. The TCR sequence derives from an adult woman who had mild COVID-19 (a few samples of this study predate the infection). Cell type and time point are not known. Here the CDR3 reads CASSYSHPSRGGHGELFF. Here the CDR3 DNA reads TGTGCCAGCAGTTACTCCCACCCCTCTCGGGGGGGCCACGGGGAGCTGTTTTTT.